These 15 T cell receptor beta chains originate from one sample sequenced in a study of T-cell memory formation after mild COVID-19. One entry per CDR3 protein, called by TCRdb with MiXCR from the 5' RACE reads. The sample includes 85,000 to 130,000 distinct CDR3 sequences, around an eighth of them seen just once. Sequencing was done on a sample of PBMCs or a T cell subset sorted from them (not recorded which). The origin of the receptors is an adult woman who had mild COVID-19 (a few samples of this study predate the infection). Cell type and time point are not known.

On this clonotype itself: The junction departs from germline at one end; a sequencing error may be responsible. The chain uses TRBV12-3 or TRBV12-4 and TRBJ2-1, with 7 bases that match TRBD2. The CDR3 runs to 12 residues. The DNA for the CDR3 is TGTGCCAGCAGTTTAGACCGGGGGGAGCAGTTATTC. As protein: CASSLDRGEQLF.

Worth noting for this clonotype: An end of the junction does not agree with germline; a read error may underlie this. V is TRBV10-3 and J is TRBJ2-6, with D unclear. The CDR3 consists of 19 residues. Germline lookup yields CDR1 ENHRY and CDR2 SYGVKD. The CDR3 bases are TGTGACATCAGTGAGTCAGGATCCCCTAGGCTCTCTGGGGCCAACGTCCTGACTTTC. Protein sequence: CDISESGSPRLSGANVLTF.

This clonotype was observed a single time. The gene calls are TRBV6-2 or TRBV6-3 and TRBJ2-7; 9 bases are shared with TRBD1. Germline lookup yields CDR1 MNHEY and CDR2 SVGEGT. The CDR3 totals 20 residues. Trimming took 7 bases from V and 4 from J; bases not matched to a gene: 26. CDR3 region: CASTSIGRPRPGQGSYEQYF. The CDR3, as DNA: TGTGCCAGCACTTCAATCGGCCGGCCTCGTCCGGGACAGGGCTCATACGAGCAGTACTTC.

This sequence joins TRBV20-1 and TRBJ2-3, with 7 positions matching TRBD2. V trimming: 3 bases; J trimming: 2 bases; junction bases outside the gene matches: 11. The CDR3 loop spans 16 amino acids. From germline, CDR1 is DFQATT and CDR2 SNEGSKA (reference sequence). CDR3 sequence (DNA): TGCAGTGCTAGGATTTACGGAAGCGGGGTCACAGATACGCAGTATTTT. Amino acids: CSARIYGSGVTDTQYF.

This clonotype was counted many times. The rearrangement joins TRBV6-4 to TRBJ2-3, with 11 bases identical to TRBD1. V was clipped by 5 bases and J by 1 base; unmatched bases: 14. The CDR3 sequence is 19 residues long. The V gene's germline CDR1 is MRHNA and CDR2 SNTAGT. The CDR3 DNA reads TGTGCCAGCAGTCTAATCCCCTCCGGGACAGGGGGTGGCACAGATACGCAGTATTTT. This translates into CASSLIPSGTGGGTDTQYF.

This clonotype appeared many times. The chain carries TRBV27 and TRBJ2-3; no definite D call. CDR3 length: 14 amino acids. Germline values: CDR1 MNHEY, CDR2 SMNVEV (reference sequence). V shed 3 bases and J shed 3 bases, with 10 bases lying between them. The CDR3, as DNA: TGTGCCAGCAGTTTCACAAGGGCGACAGATACGCAGTATTTT. This encodes CASSFTRATDTQYF.

The gene calls are TRBV29-1 and TRBJ2-1; perhaps TRBD2 as D (6 bases). From germline, CDR1 is SQVTM and CDR2 ANQGSEA. This CDR3 spans 15 amino acids. With 6 bases removed from V and 0 bases from J, the gap between germline ends came to 15 bases. The CDR3: CSVSGELGSYNEQFF. CDR3 bases: TGCAGCGTATCGGGGGAGCTAGGCTCCTACAATGAGCAGTTCTTC.

A few counts support this clonotype. The chain links TRBV6-1 to TRBJ2-3, with 10 bases matching TRBD1. The CDR3 runs to 15 residues. Trimming removed 6 bases from V and 2 bases from J; junction bases left unmatched: 5. Per the germline V gene, CDR1 is MNHNS and CDR2 is SASEGT. The DNA of the CDR3 is TGTGCCAGCAGACCCGGGACAGGGGACACAGATACGCAGTATTTT. This gives the protein CASRPGTGDTDTQYF.

The rearrangement joins TRBV30 to TRBJ2-7, with TRBD2 matching 8 bases. The CDR3 is made up of 14 amino acids. Germline V gene sequence: CDR1 GTSNPN, CDR2 SVGIG (reference sequence). V trimming: 3 bases; J trimming: 7 bases; junction bases outside the gene matches: 11. The CDR3 region is CAWSLSGSFWEQYF. CDR3 DNA sequence: TGTGCCTGGAGCCTCAGCGGGAGTTTCTGGGAGCAGTACTTC.

The CDR3 loop is CASSLTPDLTDTQYF. The CDR3 DNA sequence: TGCGCCAGCAGCTTAACGCCGGACCTCACAGATACGCAGTATTTT. V and J are TRBV5-1 and TRBJ2-3; D is undetermined. The CDR3 has 15 amino acids. Trimming pared 2 bases from V and 2 bases from J, leaving 12 bases between. CDR1 and CDR2 (germline): SGHRS, YFSETQ.

The J gene is TRBJ1-1, the V gene TRBV7-3; D unresolved. This CDR3 comprises 13 residues. V lost 1 base to trimming and J lost 4 bases, with 7 bases between them. CDR1 and CDR2 from the germline V gene are SGHTA and FQGTGA. CDR3: CASSLMGSTEAFF. CDR3 nucleotide sequence: TGTGCCAGCAGCTTAATGGGGAGCACTGAAGCTTTCTTT.

The CDR3 sequence is CASSPGGNEQFF. The CDR3 coding sequence is TGTGCCAGCAGCCCCGGGGGGAATGAGCAGTTCTTC. This chain uses TRBV9 with TRBJ2-1; 7 bases line up with TRBD2. Germline V gives CDR1 SGDLS, CDR2 YYNGEE. The CDR3 sequence is 12 residues long. The V gene end was trimmed by 4 bases and the J gene end by 7 bases; junction bases not matched to a gene: 2.

A few counts support this clonotype. This chain uses TRBV11-2 with TRBJ2-7, with unresolved D. Trimming left V 6 bases short and J 2 bases short, with 11 bases between. This CDR3 region has 13 residues. Germline V gene sequence: CDR1 SGHAT, CDR2 FQNNGV. Written as DNA, the CDR3 is TGTGCCAGCAGAGTAATAGGAGCCTACGAGCAGTACTTC. Translation: CASRVIGAYEQYF.

This clonotype has more than one count but fewer than ten. The rearrangement uses TRBV20-1 and TRBJ1-6; D not certain. There are 15 residues in the CDR3. In germline, CDR1 is DFQATT, CDR2 SNEGSKA (reference sequence). V lost 0 bases, J lost 0 bases, and 6 bases lay in between. The CDR3 DNA sequence: TGCAGTGCTAGAGATGACAACTCCTATAATTCACCCCTCCACTTT. Amino acid sequence: CSARDDNSYNSPLHF.

This clonotype has more than one count but fewer than ten. This chain links TRBV5-1 with TRBJ2-7; tentative D call: TRBD1 (6 bases). With 0 bases removed from V and 4 bases from J, the gap between germline ends came to 11 bases. Germline-derived CDR1 and CDR2 are SGHRS and YFSETQ. This CDR3 has 14 residues. The CDR3 bases are TGCGCCAGCAGCTTGGCAGGGGATCAGTACGAGCAGTACTTC. Translated, it gives CASSLAGDQYEQYF.